The text below deals with one TCR beta chain. The data stem from a study of CD8+ T cells in alopecia areata. cDNA serving as the sequencing template came from extracted, reverse transcribed RNA. Libraries were prepared by immunoSEQ multiplex PCR; TCRdb keeps only in-frame clonotypes and omits some of them. Counted here are 200,000 to 250,000 clones, around 67% occurring once; the ten biggest clones make up around 1.2%. CDR1 is SQVTM and CDR2 is ANQGSEA in the germline V gene. Between the trimmed V and J ends, which lost 3 bases and 3 bases, there was a span of 13 bases. This CDR3 contains 14 residues.

The sequenced sample was CD4+ T cells sorted from blood, obtained at week 0. The chain employs TRBV29-1 and TRBJ2-3; D is perhaps TRBD2 (5 bases). The receptor was derived from a human donor with alopecia areata. The CDR3 DNA follows: TGCAGCGTTGAGGAGAGGGAAGAAACAGATACGCAGTATTTT. Its protein is CSVEEREETDTQYF.